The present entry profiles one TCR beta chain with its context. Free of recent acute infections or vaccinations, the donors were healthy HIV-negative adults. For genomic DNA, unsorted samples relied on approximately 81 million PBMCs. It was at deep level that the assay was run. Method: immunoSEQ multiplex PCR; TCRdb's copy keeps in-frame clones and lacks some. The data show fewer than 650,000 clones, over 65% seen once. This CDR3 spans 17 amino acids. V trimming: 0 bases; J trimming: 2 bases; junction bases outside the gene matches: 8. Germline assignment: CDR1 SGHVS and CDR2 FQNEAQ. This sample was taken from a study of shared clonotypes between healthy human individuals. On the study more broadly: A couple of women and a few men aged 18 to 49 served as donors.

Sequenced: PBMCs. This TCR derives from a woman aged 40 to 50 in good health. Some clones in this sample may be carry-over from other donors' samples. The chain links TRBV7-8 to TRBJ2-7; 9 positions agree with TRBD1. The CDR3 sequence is CASSLAVVGTGTYEQYF. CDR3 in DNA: TGTGCCAGCAGCTTAGCCGTGGTGGGGACAGGGACCTACGAGCAGTACTTC.